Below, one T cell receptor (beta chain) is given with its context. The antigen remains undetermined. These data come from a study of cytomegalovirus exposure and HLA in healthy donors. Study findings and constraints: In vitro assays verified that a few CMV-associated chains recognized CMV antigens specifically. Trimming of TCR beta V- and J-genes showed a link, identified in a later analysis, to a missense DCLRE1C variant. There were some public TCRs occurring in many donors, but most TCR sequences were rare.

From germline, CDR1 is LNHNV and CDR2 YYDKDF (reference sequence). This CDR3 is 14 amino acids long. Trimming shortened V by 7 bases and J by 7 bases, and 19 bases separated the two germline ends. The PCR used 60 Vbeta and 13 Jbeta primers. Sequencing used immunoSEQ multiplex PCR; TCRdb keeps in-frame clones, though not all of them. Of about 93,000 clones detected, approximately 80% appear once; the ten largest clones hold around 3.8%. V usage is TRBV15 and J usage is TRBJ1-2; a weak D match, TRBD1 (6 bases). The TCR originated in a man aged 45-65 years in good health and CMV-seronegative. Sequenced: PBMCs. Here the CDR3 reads CATNSRGESSGYTF. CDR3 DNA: TGTGCCACCAACTCCAGGGGAGAATCGTCTGGCTACACCTTC.